This TCR beta chain was documented in a study of T cells in Graves' hyperthyroidism and ophthalmopathy. In its sample, this clonotype was seen a few times. The V end was cut by 4 bases, the J end by 5 bases, with 12 bases between. Germline V CDR1 and CDR2: LGHNA, YSLEER. The CDR3 totals 13 residues. The investigators amplified TCR beta CDR3 regions from RNA transcripts. TCR CDR3 regions were first amplified by RT-PCR with HTBI primers. TCRdb re-called the multiplex PCR reads with MiXCR, one entry per CDR3 protein. This sample carries 700,000 to 850,000 distinct CDR3 sequences, 35% of them seen once, and the ten largest clones take less than 40%.

Sequenced sample: blood. This chain links TRBV4-3 with TRBJ2-7, with D maybe TRBD1 (5 bases). This TCR was recovered from a woman in her thirties or forties with Graves' hyperthyroidism. CDR3 DNA: TGCGCCAGCAGCCTAAATCGACAGCACGAGCAGTACTTC. It yields the protein CASSLNRQHEQYF.